This paragraph covers one TCR beta chain sequence. What it recognizes is unknown. Primers: 60 Vbeta forward and 13 Jbeta reverse. Sequenced by immunoSEQ multiplex PCR; TCRdb stores in-frame clones only, minus some. The sample has over 150,000 clones; roughly 79% are singletons. Germline assignment: CDR1 SGDLS and CDR2 YYNGEE. This CDR3 is 17 amino acids long. Trimming took 3 bases from V and 7 from J, leaving 23 bases between them. The data were taken from a study of cytomegalovirus exposure and HLA in healthy donors. Findings and limits, study-wide: The authors excluded some V segments, including TRBV6-2 and TRBV6-3, as indistinguishable. There were reportedly fewer N-insertions in an Asian-associated ancestry cluster than the roughly 700-donor mean, in a later analysis. Analysis performed later found around 15,000 TCR beta sequences associated with HLA alleles at 0.05 false discovery rate.

V usage is TRBV9 and J usage is TRBJ2-1; D might be TRBD1 (5 bases). Sequencing was performed on PBMCs. This clonotype was sampled from a woman in her fifties or sixties in good health and CMV-seropositive. This chain's CDR3 is CASSASLPTQGVNEQFF. The CDR3 coding sequence is TGTGCCAGCAGCGCCTCGCTCCCTACACAAGGGGTGAATGAGCAGTTCTTC.